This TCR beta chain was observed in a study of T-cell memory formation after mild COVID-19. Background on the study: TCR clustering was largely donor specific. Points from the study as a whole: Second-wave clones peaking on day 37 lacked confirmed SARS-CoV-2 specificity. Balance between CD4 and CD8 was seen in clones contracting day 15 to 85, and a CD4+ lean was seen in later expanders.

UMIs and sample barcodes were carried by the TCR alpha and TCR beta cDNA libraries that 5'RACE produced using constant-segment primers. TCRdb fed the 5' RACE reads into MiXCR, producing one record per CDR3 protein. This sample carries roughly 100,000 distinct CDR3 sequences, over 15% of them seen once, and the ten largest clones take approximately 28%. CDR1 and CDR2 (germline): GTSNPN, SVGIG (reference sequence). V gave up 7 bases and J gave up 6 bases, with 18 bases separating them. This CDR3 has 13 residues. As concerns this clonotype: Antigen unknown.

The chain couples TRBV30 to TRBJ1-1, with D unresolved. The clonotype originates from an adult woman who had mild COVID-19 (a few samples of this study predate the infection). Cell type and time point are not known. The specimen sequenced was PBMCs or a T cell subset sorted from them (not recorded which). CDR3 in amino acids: CASRRDSTAEAFF. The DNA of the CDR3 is TGTGCCTCGAGAAGAGACTCTACAGCTGAAGCTTTCTTT.